This record concerns one TCR beta chain sequence. Its antigen is not identified. These data come from a study of T cell repertoires in cytomegalovirus infection. The CDR3 sequence is 13 residues long. With 2 bases removed from V and 6 bases from J, the gap between germline ends came to 8 bases. Germline CDR1 is MNHEY and CDR2 is SVGEGT. TCRdb re-derived calls from the reads in MiXCR, one entry per CDR3 protein. The repertoire holds hundreds of thousands of distinct CDR3 sequences, with 33% as singletons. This chain joins TRBV6-2 or TRBV6-3 and TRBJ2-1; D unresolved. Material: cultured PBMCs, obtained from culture after CMV antigen stimulation. The clonotype originates from a human donor in good health (CMV status not recorded). Some clones in this sample may be carry-over from other donors' samples. The CDR3 DNA sequence: TGTGCCAGCAGTTACGGTTCTATCAATGAGCAGTTCTTC. Amino acid sequence: CASSYGSINEQFF.